These T cell receptor beta chains were read from a single sample in a study of T cells in Graves' hyperthyroidism and ophthalmopathy. One entry per CDR3 protein results from TCRdb running MiXCR on the multiplex PCR reads. The sample contains approximately 430,000 distinct CDR3 sequences, 15% to 18% of which appear only once. The sample was blood. These receptors all stem from a young woman with Graves' hyperthyroidism. The CDR3 runs from the conserved cysteine through the conserved F or W. Fields, in order: V gene, J gene, D gene, clone size, CDR3 DNA, CDR3 protein. D genes are given only for firm matches. Clone size is given for some rows only: seen once, a few or many times, or a class if the clone is expanded.

TRBV12-3/TRBV12-4	TRBJ1-5	TRBD1	many	TGTGCCAGCACCTCCGGGACAGGGAATCAGCCCCAGCATTTT	CASTSGTGNQPQHF
TRBV6-6	TRBJ2-5	NA	many	TGTGCCAGCAGTTACTCGGAGACAGTTTACCAAGAGACCCAGTACTTC	CASSYSETVYQETQYF
TRBV2	TRBJ1-2	TRBD1	NA	TGTGCCAGCAGGGACAGGGGTACGACCTACACCTTC	CASRDRGTTYTF
TRBV6-1	TRBJ2-5	NA	few	TGTGCCAGCAGTTTGTGGTTTGGGGGTTCGCAAGAGACCCAGTACTTC	CASSLWFGGSQETQYF
TRBV3-1	TRBJ2-7	TRBD2	many	TGTGCCAGCAGCCAGACTAGCGGGGACTCCTACGAGCAGTACTTC	CASSQTSGDSYEQYF
TRBV9	TRBJ1-3	NA	few	TGTGCCAGCAGCCCTTCCGATGGAAACACCATATATTTT	CASSPSDGNTIYF
TRBV10-3	TRBJ1-6	TRBD1	many	TGTGCCATCAGAGATGGGACAGACAATTCACCCCTCCACTTT	CAIRDGTDNSPLHF
TRBV10-3	TRBJ2-7	NA	many	TGTGCCATCAGTGAGTCCATGGAGCAGGGCGAGCAGTACTTC	CAISESMEQGEQYF
TRBV30	TRBJ2-3	NA	NA	TGTGCCGGGCGGGGCGGGCGCACAGATACGCAGTATTTT	CAGRGGRTDTQYF
TRBV3-1	TRBJ1-2	NA	many	TGTGCCAGCAGCCGACTTGGGGGCACTAACTATGGCTACACCTTC	CASSRLGGTNYGYTF
TRBV6-1	TRBJ1-6	NA	NA	TGTGCCAGCAGTGAAAGTTTCCCCTCCTATAATTCACCCCTCCACTTT	CASSESFPSYNSPLHF
TRBV5-1	TRBJ2-7	NA	many	TGCGCCAGCAGCTTAGGACCGGGGACCGGTGTCTCCTACGAGCAGTACTTC	CASSLGPGTGVSYEQYF
TRBV14	TRBJ2-4	TRBD1	NA	TGTGCCAGCAGCCAAGGGACAGGGGTGAACATTCAGTACTTC	CASSQGTGVNIQYF
TRBV30	TRBJ2-1	NA	many	TGTGCCTGGGCCCCCGGAGGGTTCAACAATGAGCAGTTCTTC	CAWAPGGFNNEQFF
TRBV7-9	TRBJ2-7	TRBD1	NA	TGTGCCAGCAGCACGCACAGGGGGCGCGGGCTCTACGAGCAGTACTTC	CASSTHRGRGLYEQYF